Following are 32 T cell receptor beta chains from one sample sequenced in a study of human T cells and chemical hapten exposure. TCRdb processed the RACE reads anew with MiXCR; each CDR3 protein has one entry. In the table there are about 180,000 distinct CDR3 sequences, 25% to 30% of which are singletons. Time point specified: pre-sensitization, week 0. The treatment here: therapeutic diphenylcyclopropenone sensitization with weekly scalp DPC. The sequenced sample was whole blood, obtained in connection with sensitization to the hapten diphenylcyclopropenone (DPC). The origin of the receptors is a woman in her 30s with alopecia areata. Some clones in this sample may be carry-over from other donors' samples.

This clonotype turned up a few times. This sequence joins TRBV12-3 or TRBV12-4 and TRBJ2-1; TRBD2 agrees at 7 bases. The CDR3 covers 17 residues. Germline trimming cut 3 bases from V and 0 bases from J; bases unmatched to any gene: 8. As DNA, the CDR3 is TGTGCCAGCAGTTTCAGGGACTATGTTTCCTCCTACAATGAGCAGTTCTTC. Translation: CASSFRDYVSSYNEQFF.

This clonotype appeared a few times. V gene TRBV28 combines with J gene TRBJ1-1, with 10 nucleotides matching TRBD1. Germline-derived CDR1 and CDR2 are MDHEN and SYDVKM. This CDR3 is 16 amino acids long. The J segment lost 0 bases and the V segment lost 7 bases, leaving 8 bases of the junction unmatched. The CDR3 loop is CASMGDRGMMNTEAFF. In DNA, the CDR3 is TGTGCCAGCATGGGGGACAGGGGCATGATGAACACTGAAGCTTTCTTT.

V gene TRBV28 combines with J gene TRBJ2-2, with D possibly called TRBD1 or TRBD2 (6 bases each). This CDR3 is built from 15 residues. The ends were cut back, 2 bases at V and 1 base at J, with 8 bases in the middle. Germline V gene lookup returns CDR1 MDHEN and CDR2 SYDVKM. Here the CDR3 DNA reads TGTGCCAGCAGTTTACGGGGGCTGAACACCGGGGAGCTGTTTTTT. Translating it yields CASSLRGLNTGELFF.

This clonotype appeared a few times. This chain links TRBV29-1 with TRBJ2-3, with D unresolved. In germline, CDR1 is SQVTM, CDR2 ANQGSEA. V lost 4 bases and J 3 bases, leaving 11 bases between the germline ends. CDR3 length: 13 residues. CDR3 protein: CSVVGVWTDTQYF. DNA of the CDR3: TGCAGCGTTGTTGGGGTATGGACAGATACGCAGTATTTT.

In the case of this clonotype: As the CDR3 is not closed by the conserved phenylalanine or tryptophan, this likely results from a read error. The DNA is left out, because the CDR3 cannot be placed on it with certainty; the CDR3 is given as TCRdb lists it. This rearrangement joins TRBV21-1 to TRBJ2-7; TRBD2 is the table's D call and was not checked against the DNA. TRBV21-1 is a known pseudogene. The CDR3 is 16 residues long, ends included. The CDR3 sequence is CASSKGRSCSPYEQYL.

The V gene is TRBV28, the J gene TRBJ2-5; no definite D call. V was pared by 2 bases and J by 7 bases, with 5 bases between. The germline V gene encodes CDR1 MDHEN and CDR2 SYDVKM. This CDR3 is 11 amino acids long. In DNA, the CDR3 is TGTGCCAGCAGTTTAAAGGGGACCCAGTACTTC. Protein sequence: CASSLKGTQYF.

This rearrangement joins TRBV7-6 to TRBJ2-2, with 9 nucleotides matching TRBD2. In germline, CDR1 is SGHVS, CDR2 FNYEAQ. The CDR3 totals 15 residues. The junction had 2 bases not matched to a gene; V was cut back by 2 bases and J by 4 bases. DNA of the CDR3: TGTGCCAGCAGCTTACTAGCGGGGACCACCGGGGAGCTGTTTTTT. Its translation is CASSLLAGTTGELFF.

CDR3 DNA: TGTGCCAGCAGCTTTCGGGGGTTAACTAATGAAAAACTGTTTTTT. Translation: CASSFRGLTNEKLFF. V is TRBV7-2 and J is TRBJ1-4; TRBD1 might be the D (5 bases). CDR3 size: 15 residues. V dropped 3 bases and J dropped 1 base, with 9 bases sitting between them. CDR1 SGHTA and CDR2 FQGNSA come from the germline V gene.

The chain carries TRBV4-3 and TRBJ1-1; no firm D call. The germline V gene has CDR1 LGHNA and CDR2 YSLEER. Trimming pared 6 bases from V and 4 bases from J, leaving 12 bases between. The CDR3 has 13 amino acids. This chain's CDR3 is CASSRGVSTEAFF. The CDR3 nucleotides read TGCGCCAGCAGTCGGGGAGTATCCACTGAAGCTTTCTTT.

This clonotype was detected only a few times. J is TRBJ1-5 and V is TRBV20-1; D uncertain. There are 12 residues in the CDR3. Germline CDR1 is DFQATT and CDR2 is SNEGSKA (reference sequence). This CDR3 is CSGSRGGQPQHF. CDR3 nucleotides: TGCAGCGGCTCACGTGGCGGGCAGCCCCAGCATTTT.

CDR3 nucleotide sequence: TGTGCCAGCAGCTCGGGGACTAGCGGGGGTGGAGATACGCAGTATTTT. Translating it yields CASSSGTSGGGDTQYF. The chain links TRBV7-2 to TRBJ2-3; 14 bases line up with TRBD2. Trimming removed 4 bases from V and 5 bases from J; junction bases left unmatched: 5. The germline gives CDR1 SGHTA, CDR2 FQGNSA. The CDR3 has 16 amino acids. Using reference TRBV7-2 and TRBJ2-3 for the parts outside the CDR3, the full variable domain is GAGVSQSPSNKVTEKGKDVELRCDPISGHTALYWYRQSLGQGLEFLIYFQGNSAPDKSGLPSDRFSAERTGGSVSTLTIQRTQQEDSAVYLCASSSGTSGGGDTQYFGPGTRLTVL.

A few counts support this clonotype. The gene calls are TRBV12-3 or TRBV12-4 and TRBJ2-3; 7 bases align to TRBD2. The CDR3 has 16 amino acids. Unmatched junction bases numbered 7, after V lost 2 bases and J lost 2 bases. The CDR3 protein is CASSLSLADFTDTQYF. The CDR3 coding sequence is TGTGCCAGCAGTTTAAGTCTAGCGGATTTCACAGATACGCAGTATTTT.

The rearrangement joins TRBV24-1 to TRBJ2-3, with D unclear. This CDR3 contains 13 residues. The ends were cut back, 5 bases at V and 2 bases at J, with 7 bases in the middle. Germline V gene data show CDR1 as KGHDR and CDR2 as SFDVKD. The DNA for the CDR3 is TGTGCCACCAGTGTAAGGACCACAGATACGCAGTATTTT. It translates to CATSVRTTDTQYF.

The CDR3: CSATRTGGSAFF. The CDR3, as DNA: TGCAGTGCTACCCGGACAGGCGGATCGGCTTTCTTT. The J gene is TRBJ1-1, the V gene TRBV20-1; TRBD1 aligns across 7 bases. V shed 4 bases, J shed 11 bases, and the junction held 10 bases outside the gene matches. Per germline, CDR1 DFQATT and CDR2 SNEGSKA (reference sequence). The CDR3 extends over 12 amino acids.

This clonotype was seen a few times. The chain links TRBV7-2 to TRBJ2-1; tentative D call: TRBD2 (5 bases). Trimming took off 5 bases at V and 8 bases at J, with 10 bases between the two ends. The CDR3 is 12 amino acids. Germline loops: CDR1 SGHTA, CDR2 FQGNSA. CDR3 region: CASSEYSDEQFF. DNA for the CDR3: TGTGCCAGCAGCGAGTATAGCGATGAGCAGTTCTTC.

The rearrangement uses TRBV29-1 and TRBJ2-3; 10 bases line up with TRBD2. There are 14 residues in the CDR3. CDR1 is SQVTM, CDR2 ANQGSEA, per germline. J was trimmed by 1 base and V by 5 bases; bases with no gene match: 3. The CDR3 coding sequence is TGCAGCGTTCCCAGCGGGGGGGGCACAGATACGCAGTATTTT. Protein: CSVPSGGGTDTQYF.

The chain is built from TRBV7-9 and TRBJ2-7; no definite D call. Germline V gives CDR1 SEHNR, CDR2 FQNEAQ (reference sequence). With 1 base removed from V and 2 bases from J, the gap between germline ends came to 9 bases. This CDR3 has 14 residues. CDR3 amino acids: CASSLGAGAYEQYF. In nucleotides, the CDR3 is TGTGCCAGCAGCTTAGGTGCAGGTGCCTACGAGCAGTACTTC.

This sequence joins TRBV7-2 and TRBJ2-3; TRBD2 matches 14 bases. V gave up 7 bases and J gave up 0 bases; unmatched junction bases: 12. Germline CDR1 SGHTA, CDR2 FQGNSA. This CDR3 has 19 residues. CDR3 nucleotide sequence: TGTGCCAGCACGCCGTTTGGACTAGCGGGGGGTACTAGCACAGATACGCAGTATTTT. Amino acids: CASTPFGLAGGTSTDTQYF.

V is TRBV6-6 and J is TRBJ2-7; D call uncertain. With 0 bases removed from V and 3 bases from J, the gap between germline ends came to 6 bases. Germline CDR1 is MNHNY and CDR2 is SVGAGI (reference sequence). The length of the CDR3 is 13 residues. The CDR3 loop reads CASSYSTVYEQYF. The CDR3 DNA is TGTGCCAGCAGTTACTCCACGGTCTACGAGCAGTACTTC.

The gene calls are TRBV28 and TRBJ1-1; 9 nucleotides agree with TRBD1. The V and J ends lost 4 bases and 5 bases, in that order; junction bases with no gene match: 8. CDR1 and CDR2 (germline): MDHEN, SYDVKM. CDR3 length: 15 amino acids. The CDR3 protein is CASSSTGQGWTEAFF. Written as DNA, the CDR3 is TGTGCCAGCAGTTCCACCGGACAGGGGTGGACTGAAGCTTTCTTT.

This clonotype was detected a few times. V is TRBV15 and J is TRBJ1-1; D not certain. V was cut by 0 bases and J by 2 bases, with 1 base left in between. Germline V CDR1 and CDR2: LNHNV, YYDKDF (reference sequence). This CDR3 spans 12 amino acids. In nucleotides, the CDR3 is TGTGCCACCAGCAGAGACAACACTGAAGCTTTCTTT. Protein: CATSRDNTEAFF.

The rearrangement links TRBV21-1 to TRBJ1-1; no check of the table's D call, TRBD1, against the DNA was made. TRBV21-1 is given as a pseudogene. The CDR3 runs 17 residues. The CDR3 sequence is CASSKDRTGARNTEAFF. The CDR3, as DNA: TGTGCCAGCAGCAAAGATAGGACAGGAGCTCGGAACACTGAAGCTTTCTTT.

Only a few counts were recorded for this clonotype. CDR3: CASSEDLSSGNTIYF. The DNA of the CDR3 is TGTGCCAGCAGTGAAGATCTTAGCTCTGGAAACACCATATATTTT. The gene calls are TRBV6-1 and TRBJ1-3; the D is unclear. The CDR3 runs to 15 residues. The germline gives CDR1 MNHNS, CDR2 SASEGT. The V end was cut by 1 base, the J end by 0 bases, with 7 bases between.

V gene TRBV7-9 combines with J gene TRBJ2-7, with D hard to call. The CDR3 extends over 15 amino acids. CDR1 and CDR2 (germline): SEHNR, FQNEAQ (reference sequence). The V gene lost 1 base and the J gene lost 3 bases, with 13 bases spanning the gap. The CDR3 loop reads CASSLDGNSNYEQYF. CDR3 in DNA: TGTGCCAGCAGCTTAGACGGCAACTCGAACTACGAGCAGTACTTC.

The genes are TRBV5-1 and TRBJ1-2; D unclear. V gave up 2 bases and J gave up 4 bases, with 12 bases separating them. Germline CDR1 reads SGHRS; CDR2 reads YFSETQ. The CDR3 spans 14 residues. The CDR3 coding sequence is TGCGCCAGCAGCTTTTCACCGGGGTTCTATGGCTACACCTTC. Encoded protein: CASSFSPGFYGYTF.

The rearrangement links TRBV15 to TRBJ1-5; no reliable D call. The CDR3 sequence is 16 residues long. Trimming left V 0 bases short and J 3 bases short, with 12 bases between. CDR1 and CDR2 (germline): LNHNV, YYDKDF (reference sequence). CDR3 amino acids: CATSRERSSPNQPQHF. The CDR3 nucleotides read TGTGCCACCAGCAGAGAAAGGAGTAGCCCCAATCAGCCCCAGCATTTT. The entire variable domain, with the rest obtained from reference TRBV15 and TRBJ1-5, is as follows: DAMVIQNPRYQVTQFGKPVTLSCSQTLNHNVMYWYQQKSSQAPKLLFHYYDKDFNNEADTPDNFQSRRPNTSFCFLDIRSPGLGDTAMYLCATSRERSSPNQPQHFGDGTRLSIL.

The chain uses TRBV5-6 and TRBJ2-3, with 10 bases fitting TRBD2. The germline V gene has CDR1 SGHDT and CDR2 YYEEEE. V lost 1 base, J lost 0 bases, and 2 bases stayed unmatched. The length of the CDR3 is 16 residues. CDR3 protein: CASSLMGLASTDTQYF. The CDR3 DNA is TGTGCCAGCAGCTTGATGGGACTAGCGAGCACAGATACGCAGTATTTT.

The table lists this clonotype with many counts. The chain recombines TRBV28 with TRBJ2-7; TRBD2 matches 11 bases. This CDR3 comprises 16 residues. From germline, CDR1 is MDHEN and CDR2 SYDVKM. After removal of 3 bases from V and 2 bases from J, the junction contained 6 bases not matched to a gene. CDR3 bases: TGTGCCAGCAGTTTCCCTAGCGGGAGGAGGACCTACGAGCAGTACTTC. This codes for CASSFPSGRRTYEQYF.

The CDR3 loop reads CASRDRMNTEAFF. Written as DNA, the CDR3 is TGTGCCAGCAGGGACAGAATGAACACTGAAGCTTTCTTT. The V gene is TRBV6-1, the J gene TRBJ1-1; tentatively, D is TRBD1 (6 bases). With 6 bases removed from V and 0 bases from J, the gap between germline ends came to 8 bases. Germline lookup yields CDR1 MNHNS and CDR2 SASEGT. The CDR3 is 13 residues long.

This clonotype showed up just a few times. This rearrangement joins TRBV4-1 to TRBJ1-4, with D perhaps matching TRBD1 (6 bases). V was shortened by 4 bases and J by 4 bases, with 10 bases between the two germline ends. Germline CDR1 and CDR2: MGHRA and YSYEKL. CDR3 length equals 14 residues. CDR3 amino acids: CASSRTAFNEKLFF. In DNA form, the CDR3 reads TGCGCCAGCAGCCGGACAGCTTTTAATGAAAAACTGTTTTTT.

This clonotype was recorded once. The J gene is TRBJ2-5, the V gene TRBV5-1; D unresolved. The germline V gene has CDR1 SGHRS and CDR2 YFSETQ. Trimming pared 1 base from V and 3 bases from J, leaving 10 bases between. This CDR3 has 14 residues. The chain's CDR3 is CASSLISSEETQYF. CDR3 sequence (DNA): TGCGCCAGCAGCTTGATTTCCAGCGAAGAGACCCAGTACTTC.

The chain combines TRBV5-1 with TRBJ1-1; 8 nucleotides match TRBD1. The CDR3 runs to 13 residues. Germline lookup yields CDR1 SGHRS and CDR2 YFSETQ. After removal of 3 bases from V and 6 bases from J, the junction contained 4 bases not matched to a gene. The CDR3 is CASSSGTGSEAFF. The CDR3 region has the DNA TGCGCCAGCAGCTCAGGGACAGGCTCTGAAGCTTTCTTT.